This is a list of T cell receptor beta chains from one sample in a study of vaccination and CD4 T cells after COVID-19. What these receptors recognize is not known. MiXCR, applied by TCRdb to the PCR reads, yields one record per CDR3 protein. The data contain about 12,000 distinct CDR3 sequences, approximately 54% of them singletons. The sequencing used cultured CD4+ T cells from blood, collected after SARS-CoV-2 vaccination. These receptor sequences come from a human donor with COVID-19. CDR3s include the opening cysteine and the closing phenylalanine or tryptophan. Fields, in order: D gene, J gene, V gene, clone size, CDR3 DNA, CDR3 protein. A D gene is named only where the DNA matches it firmly. For some rows the clone size is stated as once, few or many, or as a class when expanded; others skip it.

TRBD1 | TRBJ2-7 | TRBV5-1 | - | TGCGCCAGCAGCCGACTAATGACAGGGGCGATGGACGAGCAGTACTTC | CASSRLMTGAMDEQYF
TRBD1 | TRBJ1-1 | TRBV7-9 | once | TGTGCCAGCACTTTATCCGGGACAGGGGGGTCCACACGAGCTTTCTTT | CASTLSGTGGSTRAFF
- | TRBJ2-3 | TRBV7-9 | - | TGTGCCAGCAGCTTAGTCCATTCCGCAGATACGCAGTATTTT | CASSLVHSADTQYF
- | TRBJ1-3 | TRBV20-1 | - | TGCAGTGCCCTGGACCGGACTGGAAACACCATATATTTT | CSALDRTGNTIYF
- | TRBJ1-5 | TRBV6-1 | - | TGTGCCAGCAGTGAAGCGCTGGTAAGGGCCGTCGGCAATCAGCCCCAGCATTTT | CASSEALVRAVGNQPQHF
TRBD1 | TRBJ1-2 | TRBV12-3/TRBV12-4 | - | TGTGCCAGCAGCTCCTGGGCGGGACAGGAGGGCTACACCTTC | CASSSWAGQEGYTF
- | TRBJ1-1 | TRBV19 | - | TGTGCCACCGCTGGGGGGACGGTGACTGAAGCTTTCTTT | CATAGGTVTEAFF
- | TRBJ1-5 | TRBV30 | - | TGTGCCTGGAGTAGTAGTGTTAATCAGCCCCAGCATTTT | CAWSSSVNQPQHF
- | TRBJ1-5 | TRBV10-1 | - | TGCGCCAGCACCACAATTGCAGACTCCAATCAGCCCCAGCATTTT | CASTTIADSNQPQHF
- | TRBJ2-3 | TRBV7-8 | - | TGTGCCAGCAGCTTAGATTTATTAGGTACGCAGTATTTT | CASSLDLLGTQYF
- | TRBJ2-5 | TRBV11-3 | - | TGTGCCAGCAGCTTAGATATGGCAGGTCAAGAGACGGCCCAGTACTTC | CASSLDMAGQETAQYF
- | TRBJ2-7 | TRBV7-9 | - | TGTGCCAGCAGCTTCACTAGGTCCTACGAGCAGTACTTC | CASSFTRSYEQYF
- | TRBJ1-6 | TRBV12-3/TRBV12-4 | medium-sized | TGTGCCACCACGATTCAGGAGAATTCACCCCTCCACTTT | CATTIQENSPLHF
TRBD1 | TRBJ1-5 | TRBV12-3/TRBV12-4 | - | TGTGCCAGCAGTTTAAACCAGGGGGTGGGCAATCAGCCCCAGCATTTT | CASSLNQGVGNQPQHF
- | TRBJ2-7 | TRBV7-9 | few | TGTGCCAGCACCGTTGGGGTTTTCTACGAGCAGTACTTC | CASTVGVFYEQYF
- | TRBJ1-5 | TRBV5-1 | - | TGCGCCAGCAGCTGGGGCCCAGGGGATCAGCCCCAGCATTTT | CASSWGPGDQPQHF
- | TRBJ1-1 | TRBV27 | - | TGTGCCAGCAGTTTGTTGTCAGGCCTCGGGATGAACACTGAAGCTTTCTTT | CASSLLSGLGMNTEAFF
- | TRBJ2-7 | TRBV24-1 | - | TGTGCCACCAGTGATTTCCCGGGAACCGAGCAGTACTTC | CATSDFPGTEQYF
- | TRBJ2-7 | TRBV2 | - | TGTGCCAGCAGTGTCACCCACTACGAGCAGTACTTC | CASSVTHYEQYF
- | TRBJ1-5 | TRBV6-1 | - | TGTGCCAGCAGAGCAGCCTATAGCAATCAGCCCCAGCATTTT | CASRAAYSNQPQHF
- | TRBJ2-7 | TRBV15 | few | TGTGCCACCAGCAGAGTCCCCCCCCACGAGCAGTACTTC | CATSRVPPHEQYF
- | TRBJ2-1 | TRBV6-2/TRBV6-3 | - | TGTGCCAGCAGTTTTAGGGGCCTGAGGGAGGAGAATGAGCAGTTCTTC | CASSFRGLREENEQFF
- | TRBJ1-1 | TRBV6-1 | once | TGTGCCAGCAGTGACCGACAGGTTCGTGAAGCTTTCTTT | CASSDRQVREAFF
- | TRBJ2-1 | TRBV27 | - | TGTGCCAGCAGTGAACTTTCCGGGTCTTTATCGTTCTTC | CASSELSGSLSFF
- | TRBJ1-1 | TRBV20-1 | few | TGCAGTGCCCTTAGACAGACCTTGAACACTGAAGCTTTCTTT | CSALRQTLNTEAFF
- | TRBJ1-5 | TRBV7-9 | - | TGTGCCAGCAGCATGGGGTCTTCTGGCAATCAGCCCCAGCATTTT | CASSMGSSGNQPQHF
- | TRBJ2-2 | TRBV15 | few | TGTGCCACCAGCAAGGGGGGCGTGGGGCGGGTCTCATTCAGCGGGGAGCTGTTTTTT | CATSKGGVGRVSFSGELFF
TRBD1 | TRBJ1-6 | TRBV6-5 | - | TGTGCCAGCAGTTACGCGACAGGGGGTTCACCCCTCCACTTT | CASSYATGGSPLHF
- | TRBJ1-5 | TRBV27 | - | TGTGCCAGCAGTTATACCCCCGGATTTCAGCCCCAGCATTTT | CASSYTPGFQPQHF
- | TRBJ2-2 | TRBV7-8 | few | TGTGCCAGCAGCCCCCCGGCAAGGTGGAACACCGGGGAGCTGTTTTTT | CASSPPARWNTGELFF
- | TRBJ1-1 | TRBV5-6 | - | TGTGCCAGCAGCAAAGTCGACATTTCCGCTGAAGCTTTCTTT | CASSKVDISAEAFF
TRBD1 | TRBJ1-2 | TRBV30 | - | TGTGCCTGGAGGACAGGGGGCGCCGATGGCTACACCTTC | CAWRTGGADGYTF
- | TRBJ1-1 | TRBV20-1 | few | TGCAGTGCTAGAGTCGGCGGGCAAGCTTTCTTT | CSARVGGQAFF
- | TRBJ2-4 | TRBV20-1 | - | TGCAGTGCTAGTGCGACTGGGGGGGCTTCCAAAAACATTCAGTACTTC | CSASATGGASKNIQYF
- | TRBJ2-7 | TRBV27 | - | TGTGCCAGCCTCGGGCCCTTGAGTGAGCAGTACTTC | CASLGPLSEQYF
- | TRBJ1-1 | TRBV30 | - | TGTGCCTGGAGCTCAGGATTAGACACTGAAGCTTTCTTT | CAWSSGLDTEAFF
TRBD2 | TRBJ2-3 | TRBV7-2 | few | TGTGCCAGCAGAGAGCGCGGGAGGAGCACAGATACGCAGTATTTT | CASRERGRSTDTQYF
- | TRBJ1-1 | TRBV19 | - | TGTGCCAGTAGCCCGCCAGGGTGGCCTGAAGCTTTCTTT | CASSPPGWPEAFF
- | TRBJ2-5 | TRBV6-2/TRBV6-3 | - | TGTGCCAGCAGTTCGCGCGAGCAAGAGACCCAGTACTTC | CASSSREQETQYF
TRBD2 | TRBJ2-1 | TRBV7-9 | - | TGTGCCAGCAGCCCCCCCGGACTAGCGGGGGTTAATGAGCAGTTCTTC | CASSPPGLAGVNEQFF
- | TRBJ1-2 | TRBV24-1 | few | TGTGCCACCAGTGATCCCAGGGGCCCCTATGGCTACACCTTC | CATSDPRGPYGYTF
TRBD2 | TRBJ2-5 | TRBV20-1 | - | TGCAGTGCTAGGCCCCCTAGCGGGGCCGCCCCCGAGACCCAGTACTTC | CSARPPSGAAPETQYF
- | TRBJ1-2 | TRBV5-4 | - | TGTGCCAGCAGCTTGGACGACTATGGCTACACCTTC | CASSLDDYGYTF
TRBD1 | TRBJ2-3 | TRBV20-1 | - | TGCAGTGCTGACGGACAGGTATCCACAGATACGCAGTATTTT | CSADGQVSTDTQYF
TRBD1 | TRBJ2-5 | TRBV12-3/TRBV12-4 | - | TGTGCCAGCAGTGTTGACAGGGGGGGGACCCAGTACTTC | CASSVDRGGTQYF
TRBD2 | TRBJ2-1 | TRBV4-3 | - | TGCGCCAGCAGCCATGTTAGCGGGGGGTACAATGAGCAGTTCTTC | CASSHVSGGYNEQFF
TRBD2 | TRBJ2-7 | TRBV20-1 | - | TGCAGTGCTAGCCATGTGACTAGCGGGGGGACCTACGAGCAGTACTTC | CSASHVTSGGTYEQYF
- | TRBJ1-6 | TRBV12-3/TRBV12-4 | few | TGTGCCAGCACCATAAATAATTCACCCCTCCACTTT | CASTINNSPLHF
TRBD2 | TRBJ2-5 | TRBV27 | few | TGTGCCAGCATCAGCGGGGGAGACCAAGAGACCCAGTACTTC | CASISGGDQETQYF
TRBD1 | TRBJ1-1 | TRBV6-1 | - | TGTGCCAGCACCATACAGGGGGTGGGTGAAGCTTTCTTT | CASTIQGVGEAFF
- | TRBJ1-5 | TRBV7-6 | - | TGTGCCAGCAGCTTACGGGCAGGCGGTCAGCCCCAGCATTTT | CASSLRAGGQPQHF